This note documents a single T cell receptor (beta chain) sequence. What it binds is not known. V was pared by 3 bases and J by 8 bases, with 13 bases between. The length of the CDR3 is 13 residues. Looked up from germline, CDR1 is LNHDA and CDR2 is SQIVND (reference sequence). The data were obtained in a study of cytomegalovirus exposure and HLA in healthy donors. Overall study findings and caveats: Trimming of TCR beta V- and J-genes showed a link, identified in a later analysis, to a missense DCLRE1C variant.

The PCR used 60 Vbeta and 13 Jbeta primers. Data came from immunoSEQ multiplex PCR; TCRdb stores just in-frame clones and leaves some out. The sample has tens of thousands of clones, just under 75% seen once. The source material was PBMCs. The rearrangement links TRBV19 to TRBJ1-2; D is undetermined. This TCR was recovered from a man aged 25 to 40 in good health and CMV-seropositive. The CDR3 sequence: CASSIPPGGGYTF. The CDR3 bases are TGTGCCAGTAGTATCCCCCCCGGCGGGGGCTACACCTTC.